This T cell receptor beta chain was captured in a study of technical replicates of blood from a few donors. The repertoire was sequenced with immunoSEQ multiplex PCR; TCRdb's copy has only in-frame clones and lacks some. The sample yields tens of thousands of clones, about 94% seen once. CDR1 is SGDLS and CDR2 is YYNGEE in the germline V gene. This CDR3 contains 12 residues. V lost 4 bases to trimming and J lost 1 base, with 4 bases between them. This chain joins TRBV9 and TRBJ2-3, with D unresolved. The source of this sequence is a human donor in good health. Sequenced input: T cells isolated from PBMCs. In DNA, the CDR3 is TGTGCCAGCAGCTCTCGCACAGATACGCAGTATTTT. Protein: CASSSRTDTQYF.